The 19 T cell receptor beta chains below all came from one sample that was sequenced in a study of T cells in localized non-small cell lung cancer. TCRdb's table, derived via immunoSEQ multiplex PCR, lists solely in-frame clones and lacks some. The profile shows about 11,000 clones, over 70% of them singletons. Sample: peripheral blood, taken before any cancer treatment. These receptors all come from a male donor at least 60 years old with stage I lung adenocarcinoma.

The V gene is TRBV28, the J gene TRBJ2-4, with D perhaps TRBD1 (6 bases). There are 16 residues in the CDR3. The ends were cut back, 4 bases at V and 0 bases at J, with 13 bases in the middle. The germline V gene encodes CDR1 MDHEN and CDR2 SYDVKM. Here the CDR3 reads CASSSQGSIAKNIQYF. The CDR3 nucleotides read TGTGCCAGCAGTTCACAGGGTAGCATAGCCAAAAACATTCAGTACTTC.

V usage is TRBV7-2 and J usage is TRBJ2-7, with 9 bases lining up with TRBD1. Trimming removed 4 bases from V and 4 bases from J; junction bases left unmatched: 5. This CDR3 region has 14 residues. Germline V gene data show CDR1 as SGHTA and CDR2 as FQGNSA. For the CDR3, the DNA is TGTGCCAGCAGCTATCGACAGGGGGGTTACGAGCAGTACTTC. Its translation: CASSYRQGGYEQYF.

Note on this clone: Other DNA variants within this sample encode the same CDR3. The rearrangement joins TRBV6-6 to TRBJ1-2; 7 bases are shared with TRBD1. After removal of 6 bases from V and 5 bases from J, the junction contained 12 bases not matched to a gene. The germline CDR1 and CDR2 sequences are MNHNY and SVGAGI (reference sequence). The CDR3 runs to 15 residues. This CDR3 is CASSKIAGTDYGYTF. CDR3 bases: TGTGCCAGCAGCAAGATCGCCGGGACAGATTATGGCTACACCTTC.

The V gene is TRBV7-2, the J gene TRBJ1-6, with unresolved D. Germline CDR1 SGHTA, CDR2 FQGNSA. The V end was cut by 0 bases, the J end by 7 bases, with 1 base between. This CDR3 has 12 amino acids. The CDR3 DNA is TGTGCCAGCAGCTTAGCCAATTCACCCCTCCACTTT. Translated: CASSLANSPLHF.

This rearrangement joins TRBV5-6 to TRBJ2-3; a weak D match, TRBD2 (6 bases). V lost 4 bases, J lost 5 bases, and 14 bases lay in between. The length of the CDR3 is 14 residues. Germline CDR1 reads SGHDT; CDR2 reads YYEEEE. This CDR3 is CASSLAGFRDTQYF. CDR3 bases: TGTGCCAGCAGCCTCGCGGGGTTTAGAGATACGCAGTATTTT.

This clone was counted only a few times. The V and J genes are TRBV5-6 and TRBJ1-6, with 7 positions matching TRBD1. V trimming: 0 bases; J trimming: 9 bases; junction bases outside the gene matches: 9. The CDR3 runs to 16 residues. Germline V gene sequence: CDR1 SGHDT, CDR2 YYEEEE. The CDR3 loop reads CASSLVGGGRSSPLHF. CDR3 nucleotides: TGTGCCAGCAGCTTGGTAGGGGGCGGCCGAAGTTCACCCCTCCACTTT. The full variable domain, with the rest looked up from reference TRBV5-6 and TRBJ1-6, is DAGVTQSPTHLIKTRGQQVTLRCSPKSGHDTVSWYQQALGQGPQFIFQYYEEEERQRGNFPDRFSGHQFPNYSSELNVNALLLGDSALYLCASSLVGGGRSSPLHFGNGTRLTVT.

CDR3 amino acids: CASSLGGSNYGYTF. The CDR3 DNA reads TGTGCCAGCAGTTTGGGGGGGTCTAACTATGGCTACACCTTC. This chain links TRBV28 with TRBJ1-2, with D tentatively TRBD1 (5 bases). The ends were cut back, 3 bases at V and 0 bases at J, with 8 bases in the middle. The CDR3 loop spans 14 amino acids. Germline V gene lookup returns CDR1 MDHEN and CDR2 SYDVKM.

The chain recombines TRBV19 with TRBJ1-1; no reliable D call. The V end was cut by 0 bases, the J end by 4 bases, with 3 bases between. The CDR3 has 12 amino acids. Germline V gene lookup returns CDR1 LNHDA and CDR2 SQIVND (reference sequence). CDR3 protein: CASSIDGTEAFF. CDR3 nucleotides: TGTGCCAGTAGTATAGATGGCACTGAAGCTTTCTTT.

The chain combines TRBV7-2 with TRBJ2-2; 11 bases agree with TRBD2. After removal of 5 bases from V and 1 base from J, the junction contained 3 bases not matched to a gene. CDR3 size: 16 residues. Germline V gene data show CDR1 as SGHTA and CDR2 as FQGNSA. The CDR3 loop is CASSATSGGNTGELFF. The CDR3 DNA reads TGTGCCAGCAGCGCAACTAGCGGGGGGAACACCGGGGAGCTGTTTTTT.

The J gene is TRBJ2-5, the V gene TRBV19; D gene ambiguous. There are 15 residues in the CDR3. From germline, CDR1 is LNHDA and CDR2 SQIVND (reference sequence). V was pared by 2 bases and J by 3 bases, with 13 bases between. CDR3: CASSIYRSEKETQYF. The DNA for the CDR3 is TGTGCCAGTAGTATATATAGGTCAGAGAAAGAGACCCAGTACTTC.

The gene calls are TRBV18 and TRBJ2-7; 9 bases agree with TRBD1. This CDR3 has 13 residues. CDR1 is KGHSH and CDR2 is LQKENI in the germline V gene. J lost 6 bases, V lost 3 bases, and 3 bases had no gene match. The CDR3 loop reads CASSPWTGAEQYF. The DNA of the CDR3 is TGTGCCAGCTCACCTTGGACAGGGGCCGAGCAGTACTTC.

J is TRBJ2-7 and V is TRBV5-6; 7 bases match TRBD2. V shed 4 bases and J 4 bases; nucleotides not matched to a gene: 8. This CDR3 contains 14 residues. Germline V gene lookup returns CDR1 SGHDT and CDR2 YYEEEE. CDR3 nucleotides: TGTGCCAGCAGCCCCTTCGGGGGGACGTACGAGCAGTACTTC. It codes for CASSPFGGTYEQYF.

The V and J genes are TRBV9 and TRBJ2-3; 9 positions match TRBD2. This CDR3 is 15 amino acids long. The trim removed 2 bases at V and 5 bases at J, leaving 6 bases unmatched. The germline V gene encodes CDR1 SGDLS and CDR2 YYNGEE. The CDR3 here is CASSVLAGGLDTQYF. In nucleotides, the CDR3 is TGTGCCAGCAGCGTCCTGGCGGGGGGGCTAGATACGCAGTATTTT.

This chain uses TRBV2 with TRBJ2-3; unclear D gene. Trimming removed 4 bases from V and 2 bases from J, with 7 bases in between. The CDR3 extends over 13 amino acids. Germline V CDR1 and CDR2: SNHLY, FYNNEI. For the CDR3, the DNA is TGTGCCAGCAGTGTTGTACCCACAGATACGCAGTATTTT. Encoded protein: CASSVVPTDTQYF.

The chain recombines TRBV4-3 with TRBJ2-6; 7 positions match TRBD2. Germline lookup yields CDR1 LGHNA and CDR2 YSLEER. The V and J ends lost 1 base and 0 bases, in that order; junction bases with no gene match: 0. The CDR3 is 16 residues long. CDR3 sequence reads: CASSQGEGSGANVLTF. For the CDR3, the DNA is TGCGCCAGCAGCCAAGGGGAGGGCTCTGGGGCCAACGTCCTGACTTTC.

Only a few counts were recorded for this clone. The DNA for the CDR3 is TGTGCCAGCAGCCTAGAAACTGAAGCTTTCTTT. Translated: CASSLETEAFF. The J gene is TRBJ1-1, the V gene TRBV7-2; no definite D call. Between the trimmed V and J ends, which lost 5 bases and 5 bases, there was a span of 6 bases. The CDR3 loop spans 11 amino acids. The germline V gene encodes CDR1 SGHTA and CDR2 FQGNSA.

The CDR3 loop reads CASSLAGTSGSDTQYF. CDR3 DNA sequence: TGTGCCAGCAGCTTGGCCGGGACTAGCGGTTCAGATACGCAGTATTTT. V is TRBV5-4 and J is TRBJ2-3; 11 bases align to TRBD2. The CDR3 spans 16 residues. The trim removed 0 bases at V and 4 bases at J, leaving 4 bases unmatched. The germline gives CDR1 SGHNT, CDR2 YYREEE (reference sequence).

The V gene is TRBV25-1, the J gene TRBJ1-5; 11 bases fit TRBD1. Germline V gene sequence: CDR1 MGHDK, CDR2 SYGVNS. With 5 bases clipped from V and 6 bases from J, the junction kept 6 bases outside the gene matches. The CDR3 is 15 residues long. CDR3 residues: CASSSGQGDSQPQHF. Here the CDR3 DNA reads TGTGCCAGCAGTTCGGGACAGGGGGATTCTCAGCCCCAGCATTTT.

This chain uses TRBV10-2 with TRBJ1-1; 8 nucleotides agree with TRBD1. CDR1 is WSHSY, CDR2 SAAADI, per germline. This CDR3 has 15 amino acids. V shed 7 bases and J 1 base; nucleotides not matched to a gene: 8. The CDR3 nucleotides read TGCGCCAGCACGGGACAGGCCAAGGGGAACACTGAAGCTTTCTTT. This translates into CASTGQAKGNTEAFF.